This T cell receptor (beta chain) was captured by sequencing in a study of spatial heterogeneity in lung cancer. J was trimmed by 2 bases and V by 2 bases; bases with no gene match: 6. This CDR3 spans 17 amino acids. The germline V gene encodes CDR1 SGHVS and CDR2 FQNEAQ. TCRdb redid the calling of the 5' RACE reads with MiXCR, one entry per CDR3 protein. The data contain around 89,000 distinct CDR3 sequences, approximately 12% of them singletons. As to time point: sample taken at primary tumor resection. Tumor, nontumor lung or frozen PBMC supplied whole RNA that was sequenced unsorted. Only a few counts were recorded for this clonotype.

This clonotype originated in a male donor with early-stage non-small cell lung cancer. This rearrangement joins TRBV7-8 to TRBJ2-1; 10 bases match TRBD2. Sequencing was performed on PBMCs, taken at surgery. CDR3 sequence: CASSLPSGGFAYNEQFF. CDR3 DNA: TGTGCCAGCAGCTTACCTAGCGGGGGATTTGCCTACAATGAGCAGTTCTTC.